What follows is one T cell receptor (beta chain) and its context. This specimen belongs to a study of control samples from healthy donors and cancer patients. The CDR3 is 14 amino acids. Germline CDR1 reads SGHAT; CDR2 reads FQNNGV. The ends were cut back, 2 bases at V and 1 base at J, with 8 bases in the middle. TCRdb's table, derived via immunoSEQ multiplex PCR, lists solely in-frame clones and lacks some. Among 95,000 to 150,000 clones listed, roughly nine tenths were seen once. What was sequenced was blood. The receptor was derived from a woman aged 18-29 years in good health. This chain links TRBV11-2 with TRBJ1-1; D not certain. The CDR3 bases are TGTGCCAGCAGCTTAACGACAAAGAACACTGAAGCTTTCTTT. This codes for CASSLTTKNTEAFF.